This T cell receptor beta chain derives from a study of human T cells and chemical hapten exposure. General study results and limits: Donors in the study had alopecia, meaning their immune response may differ from healthy people's. Compared to controls, expanded TCRs made significantly more large clusters of similar CDR3s.

A single record per CDR3 protein comes from TCRdb applying MiXCR to the RACE reads. The top ten hold about 8.2% of the sample, which has approximately 320,000 distinct CDR3 sequences, about 5% seen once. With regard to this clonotype: Its cognate antigen is unknown.

Time point denoted: pre-sensitization, week 0. Treatment here: therapeutic diphenylcyclopropenone sensitization with weekly scalp DPC. Sequencing used whole blood, obtained in connection with sensitization to the hapten diphenylcyclopropenone (DPC). This TCR derives from a woman under 30 with alopecia areata. Some clones in this sample may be carry-over from other donors' samples.

CDR3 in DNA: TGTGCCAGCAGCGTAGGTTCGAATGGCTACACCTTC. This codes for CASSVGSNGYTF. V usage is TRBV12-3 or TRBV12-4 and J usage is TRBJ1-2; D unclear. V was pared by 6 bases and J by 6 bases, with 11 bases between. The CDR3 runs 12 residues.